The 30 T cell receptor beta chains listed next were all sequenced from one sample in a study of blood T cell repertoires in COVID-19. Clones were sequenced by immunoSEQ multiplex PCR, and TCRdb holds only the in-frame ones, with some missing. The table has fewer than 500,000 clones, about 89% seen once. The sequenced sample consisted of peripheral blood. All receptors come from a woman under 40 with acute or convalescent COVID-19.

This clone has just one count. The chain is built from TRBV6-5 and TRBJ1-1; D uncertain. The V gene lost 0 bases and the J gene lost 0 bases, with 8 bases spanning the gap. The CDR3 length is 15 residues. Germline values: CDR1 MNHEY, CDR2 SVGAGI. Written as DNA, the CDR3 is TGTGCCAGCAGTTACTCGCCGGTTATGAACACTGAAGCTTTCTTT. It translates to CASSYSPVMNTEAFF.

V and J are TRBV29-1 and TRBJ1-2, with a tentative D call TRBD1 (6 bases). V was cut by 4 bases and J by 0 bases, with 12 bases left in between. Germline loops: CDR1 SQVTM, CDR2 ANQGSEA. This CDR3 comprises 14 residues. The CDR3 spells CSVVPDRTNYGYTF. The CDR3 coding sequence is TGCAGCGTTGTACCAGACAGGACTAACTATGGCTACACCTTC.

The chain employs TRBV7-2 and TRBJ1-1; TRBD1 might be the D (5 bases). This CDR3 region has 14 residues. Germline V gives CDR1 SGHTA, CDR2 FQGNSA. The V gene lost 5 bases and the J gene lost 3 bases, with 13 bases spanning the gap. The CDR3 sequence is CASSPWGVDTEAFF. Here the CDR3 DNA reads TGTGCCAGCAGCCCGTGGGGCGTGGACACTGAAGCTTTCTTT.

This chain uses TRBV29-1 with TRBJ1-1, with D uncertain. V was shortened by 2 bases and J by 4 bases, with 11 bases between the two germline ends. There are 13 residues in the CDR3. The germline V gene has CDR1 SQVTM and CDR2 ANQGSEA. The CDR3 DNA follows: TGCAGCGTTGAAAGCCCGTTGATCACTGAAGCTTTCTTT. This encodes CSVESPLITEAFF.

This CDR3 is CSVNGQDNEQYF. The CDR3 nucleotides read TGCAGCGTTAATGGACAGGATAACGAGCAGTACTTC. V usage is TRBV29-1 and J usage is TRBJ2-7; 7 nucleotides agree with TRBD1. There are 12 residues in the CDR3. Per the germline V gene, CDR1 is SQVTM and CDR2 is ANQGSEA. V shed 5 bases and J 5 bases; nucleotides not matched to a gene: 6.

A single count supports this clone. V gene TRBV28 combines with J gene TRBJ1-2; D not resolved. V was shortened by 7 bases and J by 2 bases, with 17 bases between the two germline ends. Germline loops: CDR1 MDHEN, CDR2 SYDVKM. The CDR3 has 15 amino acids. The CDR3 sequence is CASNLPITGNYGYTF. The CDR3 DNA reads TGTGCCAGCAACCTGCCCATCACGGGGAACTATGGCTACACCTTC.

The chain couples TRBV11-2 to TRBJ2-1; 8 bases are a match to TRBD2. This CDR3 region has 12 residues. J gave up 6 bases and V 8 bases, and 3 bases lay outside the gene matches. Germline V gene data show CDR1 as SGHAT and CDR2 as FQNNGV. CDR3 sequence: CASGTSLNEQFF. DNA of the CDR3: TGTGCCAGCGGGACTAGTCTCAATGAGCAGTTCTTC.

The genes are TRBV2 and TRBJ2-3; 10 nucleotides align to TRBD2. The CDR3 covers 17 residues. Germline trimming cut 5 bases from V and 0 bases from J; bases unmatched to any gene: 8. In germline, CDR1 is SNHLY, CDR2 FYNNEI. The CDR3 reads CASSSSSGGYSTDTQYF. The CDR3 coding sequence is TGTGCCAGCAGTTCATCTAGCGGGGGCTATAGCACAGATACGCAGTATTTT.

J is TRBJ1-6 and V is TRBV27; 11 bases are shared with TRBD1. After removal of 5 bases from V and 9 bases from J, the junction contained 6 bases not matched to a gene. The CDR3 has 15 residues. Germline CDR1 is MNHEY and CDR2 is SMNVEV (reference sequence). Here the CDR3 reads CASSPGQGAFSPLHF. CDR3 coding DNA: TGTGCCAGCAGTCCCGGACAGGGGGCTTTTTCACCCCTCCACTTT.

This chain links TRBV3-1 (or the pseudogene TRBV3-2) with TRBJ2-7, with 11 bases aligning to TRBD1. The CDR3 spans 14 residues. J gave up 3 bases and V 5 bases, and 3 bases lay outside the gene matches. From germline, CDR1 is LGHDT and CDR2 YNNKEL (reference sequence). The CDR3: CASSGGTGGYEQYF. The CDR3 DNA reads TGTGCCAGCAGCGGCGGGACAGGGGGCTACGAGCAGTACTTC.

The CDR3 nucleotides are TGTGCCAGCAGCTTACGACTAGCTTCCTACAATGAGCAGTTCTTC. Translated: CASSLRLASYNEQFF. The chain is built from TRBV11-2 and TRBJ2-1, with 7 positions matching TRBD2. Germline V gene lookup returns CDR1 SGHAT and CDR2 FQNNGV. V lost 2 bases, J lost 1 base, and 2 bases stayed unmatched. The length of the CDR3 is 15 residues.

The chain joins TRBV2 to TRBJ2-3; the D gene is possibly TRBD2 (6 bases). With 4 bases removed from V and 3 bases from J, the gap between germline ends came to 14 bases. The CDR3 contains 15 residues. Germline loops: CDR1 SNHLY, CDR2 FYNNEI. The CDR3 DNA reads TGTGCCAGCAGTGGGGGCCTAGGAGGGACAGATACGCAGTATTTT. This encodes CASSGGLGGTDTQYF.

V usage is TRBV7-9 and J usage is TRBJ1-6, with D possibly matching TRBD1 (6 bases). This CDR3 is 15 amino acids long. The V and J ends lost 1 base and 8 bases respectively, with 12 bases between them. Per the germline V gene, CDR1 is SEHNR and CDR2 is FQNEAQ (reference sequence). The CDR3 region is CASSLEDRSDSPLHF. DNA for the CDR3: TGTGCCAGCAGCTTAGAAGACAGGAGTGATTCACCCCTCCACTTT.

About this clone itself: One junction end disagrees with the germline gene, perhaps due to a read error. V is TRBV29-1 and J is TRBJ2-7; TRBD2 matches 9 bases. The CDR3 is made up of 12 amino acids. The germline gives CDR1 SQVTM, CDR2 ANQGSEA. Here the CDR3 DNA reads TGCAGAGTTGTGACTAGCGGCTACGAGCAGTACTTC. Residues: CRVVTSGYEQYF.

The chain is built from TRBV5-5 and TRBJ2-5; 8 positions match TRBD1. Germline V lookup: CDR1 SGHKS, CDR2 YYEKEE (reference sequence). V was pared by 2 bases and J by 5 bases, with 8 bases of the junction left unmatched. The CDR3 has 15 residues. The CDR3 protein is CASSFQQGALETQYF. The CDR3 DNA sequence: TGTGCCAGCAGCTTTCAGCAGGGGGCTTTGGAGACCCAGTACTTC.

V is TRBV14 and J is TRBJ1-2, with TRBD1 matching 7 bases. The ends lost 3 bases at V and 4 bases at J; junction bases unmatched: 8. Germline assignment: CDR1 SGHDN and CDR2 FVKESK. CDR3 size: 15 residues. CDR3 sequence reads: CASSHSTGSVYGYTF. DNA for the CDR3: TGTGCCAGCAGCCACTCGACAGGGTCAGTCTATGGCTACACCTTC.

This rearrangement joins TRBV5-1 to TRBJ1-1, with no clear D. CDR1 and CDR2 (germline): SGHRS, YFSETQ. Trimming removed 2 bases from V and 1 base from J, with 12 bases in between. The CDR3 sequence is 15 residues long. The CDR3, as DNA: TGCGCCAGCAGCTTCCGGGAGGTAGGGAACACTGAAGCTTTCTTT. Encoded protein: CASSFREVGNTEAFF. Full variable domain (outside the CDR3, taken from reference TRBV5-1 and TRBJ1-1): KAGVTQTPRYLIKTRGQQVTLSCSPISGHRSVSWYQQTPGQGLQFLFEYFSETQRNKGNFPGRFSGRQFSNSRSEMNVSTLELGDSALYLCASSFREVGNTEAFFGQGTRLTVV.

J is TRBJ2-7 and V is TRBV14; TRBD2 is a possible D gene (6 bases). The ends were cut back, 1 base at V and 1 base at J, with 8 bases in the middle. The germline V gene encodes CDR1 SGHDN and CDR2 FVKESK. This CDR3 has 14 amino acids. CDR3 loop: CASSQVAGSYEQYF. CDR3 nucleotide sequence: TGTGCCAGCAGCCAAGTCGCGGGATCCTACGAGCAGTACTTC.

V and J are TRBV12-3 or TRBV12-4 and TRBJ1-1; no definite D call. Trimming left V 3 bases short and J 11 bases short, with 16 bases between. The CDR3 sequence is 13 residues long. The CDR3 sequence: CASSLGSTGGAFF. In nucleotides, the CDR3 is TGTGCCAGCAGTTTGGGGTCTACCGGCGGGGCTTTCTTT.

The V and J genes are TRBV28 and TRBJ1-3; possibly TRBD1 for D (6 bases). The CDR3 has 13 amino acids. The germline V gene has CDR1 MDHEN and CDR2 SYDVKM. Trimming cost V 2 bases and J 8 bases, with 10 bases left between them. In DNA, the CDR3 is TGTGCCAGCAGTTTAACAGGGAGAGACACCATATATTTT. Translating it yields CASSLTGRDTIYF.

The chain links TRBV29-1 to TRBJ2-3; 10 nucleotides match TRBD1. The germline gives CDR1 SQVTM, CDR2 ANQGSEA. The CDR3 is 14 amino acids. After removal of 3 bases from V and 2 bases from J, the junction contained 2 bases not matched to a gene. The CDR3 protein is CSVEDRGNTDTQYF. CDR3 in DNA: TGCAGCGTTGAGGACAGGGGGAACACAGATACGCAGTATTTT.

V is TRBV30 and J is TRBJ2-3, with a tentative D call TRBD1 (6 bases). Germline CDR1 and CDR2: GTSNPN and SVGIG (reference sequence). CDR3 length equals 15 residues. V was shortened by 2 bases and J by 4 bases, with 16 bases between the two germline ends. In DNA form, the CDR3 reads TGTGCCTGGAGTCGAGGGGGTGGGGCAGCAGATACGCAGTATTTT. It is translated as CAWSRGGGAADTQYF.

This rearrangement joins TRBV18 to TRBJ2-5, with D maybe TRBD1 (6 bases). This CDR3 is 15 amino acids long. Per the germline V gene, CDR1 is KGHSH and CDR2 is LQKENI. V was clipped by 6 bases and J by 5 bases, with 19 bases between them. The CDR3 nucleotides are TGTGCCAGCTCCTCCGGGACAAGCCCTTTCGAGACCCAGTACTTC. Translation: CASSSGTSPFETQYF.

Notes on this clone: This sample also contains other DNA sequences that code for the same CDR3. The DNA of the CDR3 is TGCGCCAGCAGCGGGGGGACAGGGGGCTACGAGCAGTACTTC. It codes for CASSGGTGGYEQYF. The chain has TRBV5-1 and TRBJ2-7; 11 nucleotides align to TRBD1. CDR3 size: 14 residues. With V trimmed by 4 bases and J by 3 bases, 3 bases remained unmatched. CDR1 and CDR2 from the germline V gene are SGHRS and YFSETQ.

The chain has TRBV4-1 and TRBJ2-1, with D possibly TRBD2 on 5 matching bases. CDR1 and CDR2 from the germline V gene are MGHRA and YSYEKL. Trimming left V 4 bases short and J 8 bases short, with 21 bases between. This CDR3 comprises 16 residues. CDR3 sequence reads: CASSLKERAAYHEQFF. CDR3 bases: TGCGCCAGCAGCCTCAAGGAGAGGGCCGCTTACCATGAGCAGTTCTTC.

The chain uses TRBV9 and TRBJ2-1; 8 bases align to TRBD2. Germline CDR1 SGDLS, CDR2 YYNGEE. The ends lost 4 bases at V and 1 base at J; junction bases unmatched: 4. This CDR3 contains 15 residues. The CDR3 DNA reads TGTGCCAGCAGCTCCCAGCGGGGGTCCTACAATGAGCAGTTCTTC. This sequence encodes CASSSQRGSYNEQFF.

This clone was counted a few times. This sequence joins TRBV10-3 and TRBJ2-7; tentative D call: TRBD2 (5 bases). Germline CDR1 ENHRY, CDR2 SYGVKD. The CDR3 has 13 residues. Trimming removed 0 bases at V and 6 bases at J, with 9 bases between. The CDR3 DNA follows: TGTGCCATCAGTGAGTCGGGAGCAGGCGAGCAGTACTTC. Residues: CAISESGAGEQYF.

The chain couples TRBV11-2 to TRBJ2-2, with D possibly TRBD1 on 6 matching bases. Per germline, CDR1 SGHAT and CDR2 FQNNGV. V shed 4 bases and J shed 7 bases, with 13 bases lying between them. The CDR3 is 14 residues long. CDR3 nucleotide sequence: TGTGCCAGCAGCTGGAACAGGGAAGTCGGGGAGCTGTTTTTT. Translation gives CASSWNREVGELFF.

About this clone itself: In the same sample, other DNA sequences code for this CDR3. V usage is TRBV19 and J usage is TRBJ2-7; TRBD1 agrees at 9 bases. Germline CDR1 is LNHDA and CDR2 is SQIVND (reference sequence). There are 14 residues in the CDR3. V was pared by 4 bases and J by 1 base, with 2 bases of the junction left unmatched. DNA for the CDR3: TGTGCCAGTAGTACAGGGACAGGGTCCTACGAGCAGTACTTC. Residues: CASSTGTGSYEQYF.

The J gene is TRBJ2-3, the V gene TRBV6-4; TRBD2 is a possible D gene (6 bases). CDR3 length: 14 amino acids. V was pared by 3 bases and J by 8 bases, with 15 bases between. Germline V gene data show CDR1 as MRHNA and CDR2 as SNTAGT. Here the CDR3 reads CASSERRGWGTQYF. CDR3 in DNA: TGTGCCAGCAGTGAACGGCGGGGCTGGGGTACGCAGTATTTT.